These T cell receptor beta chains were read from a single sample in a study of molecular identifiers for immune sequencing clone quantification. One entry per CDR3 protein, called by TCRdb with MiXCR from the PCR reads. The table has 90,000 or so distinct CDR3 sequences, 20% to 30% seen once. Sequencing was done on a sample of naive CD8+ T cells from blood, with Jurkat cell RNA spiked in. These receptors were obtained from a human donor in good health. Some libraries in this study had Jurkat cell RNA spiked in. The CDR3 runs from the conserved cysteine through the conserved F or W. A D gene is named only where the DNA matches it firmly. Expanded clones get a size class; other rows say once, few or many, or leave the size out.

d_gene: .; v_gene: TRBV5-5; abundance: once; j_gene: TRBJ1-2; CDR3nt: TGTGCCAGCAGCTTGGTCGGTCCTTCTTTTCCAACCTTC; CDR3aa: CASSLVGPSFPTF
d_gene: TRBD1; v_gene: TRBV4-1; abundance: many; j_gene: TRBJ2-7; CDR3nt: TGCGCCAGCAGCCAGGAAAACAGGGGTCCACACTTC; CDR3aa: CASSQENRGPHF
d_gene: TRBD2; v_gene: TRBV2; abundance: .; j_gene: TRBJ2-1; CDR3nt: TGTGCCAGCAGGACTAGCGGGGGGGCCCTCCTCGGTGAGCAGTTCTTC; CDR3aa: CASRTSGGALLGEQFF
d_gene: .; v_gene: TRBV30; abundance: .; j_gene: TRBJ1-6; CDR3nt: TGTGCCAGGAGTGTAACCGGAGGAAGGTCACCCCTCCACTTT; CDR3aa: CARSVTGGRSPLHF
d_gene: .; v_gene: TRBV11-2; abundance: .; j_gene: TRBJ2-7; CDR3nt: TGTGCCAGCACCCTCCCGGGGCAGAGTAGAAACGAGCAGTACTTC; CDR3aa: CASTLPGQSRNEQYF
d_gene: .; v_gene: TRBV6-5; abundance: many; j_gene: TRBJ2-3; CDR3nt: TGTGCCAGCAGTTACTCGAAGTCAGATACGCAGTATTTT; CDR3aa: CASSYSKSDTQYF
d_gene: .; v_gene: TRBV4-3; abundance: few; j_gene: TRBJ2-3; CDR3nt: TGCGCCAGCAGCCAATACCTCCGGGGAGATACGCAGTATTTT; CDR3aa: CASSQYLRGDTQYF
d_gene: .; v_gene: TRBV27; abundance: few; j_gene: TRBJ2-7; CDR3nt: TGTGCCAGCAGGGTTAACCGGGACCCAACCTACGAGCAGTACTTC; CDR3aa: CASRVNRDPTYEQYF
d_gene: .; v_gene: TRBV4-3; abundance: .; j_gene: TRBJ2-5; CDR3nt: TGCGCCAGCAGCCACGGACTTGGGCAGACCCAGTACTTC; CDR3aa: CASSHGLGQTQYF
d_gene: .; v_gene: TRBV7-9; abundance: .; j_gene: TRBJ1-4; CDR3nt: TGTGCCAGCAGCTCGGAGCGGGCACTACCTGAAAAACTGTTTTTT; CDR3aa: CASSSERALPEKLFF
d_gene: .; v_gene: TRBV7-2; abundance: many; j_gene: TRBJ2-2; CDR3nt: TGTGCCAGCAGCCAACTCCGGGACTTCACCGGGGAGCTGTTTTTT; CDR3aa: CASSQLRDFTGELFF
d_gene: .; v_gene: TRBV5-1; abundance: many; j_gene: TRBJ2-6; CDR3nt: TGCGCCAGTACTGCTGGAGCGTCTGGGGCCAACGTCCTGACTTTC; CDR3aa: CASTAGASGANVLTF
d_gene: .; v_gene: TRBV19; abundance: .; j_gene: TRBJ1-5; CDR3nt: TGTGGCAGTATAGGGCAGACAATATTTGAGCCCCAGCATTTT; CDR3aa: CGSIGQTIFEPQHF
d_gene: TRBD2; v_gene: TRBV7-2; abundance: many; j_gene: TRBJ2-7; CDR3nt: TGTGCCAGCAGCCACCAGACTAGCGGGGTGTACGAGCAGTACTTC; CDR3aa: CASSHQTSGVYEQYF
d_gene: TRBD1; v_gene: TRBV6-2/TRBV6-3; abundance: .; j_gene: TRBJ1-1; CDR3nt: TGTGCCACCAGGGGGGGGGCGGATGAAGCTTTCTTT; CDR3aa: CATRGGADEAFF
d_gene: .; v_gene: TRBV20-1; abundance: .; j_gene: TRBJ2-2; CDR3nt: TGCAGTGCTAGAGCGGACCCTGCCGGGGCGCTGTTTTTT; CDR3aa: CSARADPAGALFF
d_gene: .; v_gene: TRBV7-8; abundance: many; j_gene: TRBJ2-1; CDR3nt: TGTGCCAGCAGCTCACAGCAGGGCTCCTACAATGAGCAGTTCTTC; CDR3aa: CASSSQQGSYNEQFF
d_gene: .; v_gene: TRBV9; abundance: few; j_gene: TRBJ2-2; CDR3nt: TGTGCCAGCAGCGTAGGGGGGATGAACACCGGGGAGCTGTTTTTT; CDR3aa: CASSVGGMNTGELFF
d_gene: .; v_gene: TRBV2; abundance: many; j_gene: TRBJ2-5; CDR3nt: TGTGCCAGCATTTACGCGCGTGCGATTGAAGAGACCCAGTACTTC; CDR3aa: CASIYARAIEETQYF
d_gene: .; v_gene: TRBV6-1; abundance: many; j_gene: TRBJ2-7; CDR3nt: TGTGCCAGCAGTGAAGTAGCAGGGGTCTCCTACGAGCAGTACTTC; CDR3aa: CASSEVAGVSYEQYF
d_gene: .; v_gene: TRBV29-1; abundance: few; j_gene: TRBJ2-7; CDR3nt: TGCAGCGTTGGTCAGAGCTACGAGCAGTGCTTC; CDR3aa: CSVGQSYEQCF
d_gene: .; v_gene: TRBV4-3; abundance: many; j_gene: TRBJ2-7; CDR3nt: TGCGCCAGCAGCCAAGCTGGCAGGGGCGGCTACGAGCAGTACTTC; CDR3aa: CASSQAGRGGYEQYF
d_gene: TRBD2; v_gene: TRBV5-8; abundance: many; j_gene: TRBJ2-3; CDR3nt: TGTGCCAGCAGCTTGGTGAGGTCCGGACTAGCGGGGACCTCTAGCACAGATACGCAGTATTTT; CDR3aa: CASSLVRSGLAGTSSTDTQYF
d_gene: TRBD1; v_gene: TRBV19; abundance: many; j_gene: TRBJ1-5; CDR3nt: TGTGCCAGTAGTATGGGACAGGGGATATCGAGATATCAGCCCCAGCATTTT; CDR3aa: CASSMGQGISRYQPQHF
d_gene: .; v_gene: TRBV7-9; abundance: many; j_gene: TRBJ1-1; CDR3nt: TGTGCCAGCAGTCTGGGGGGGGGAACTGAAGCTTTCTTT; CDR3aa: CASSLGGGTEAFF
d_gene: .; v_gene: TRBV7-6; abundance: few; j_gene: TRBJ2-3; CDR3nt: TGTGCCAGCAGCCCGAGAATTACAGATACGCAGTATTTT; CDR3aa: CASSPRITDTQYF
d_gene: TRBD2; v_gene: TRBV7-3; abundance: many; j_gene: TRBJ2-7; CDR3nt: TGTGCCAGCAGCTTAACTGGACTAGCGGGATACGAGCAGTACTTC; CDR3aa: CASSLTGLAGYEQYF
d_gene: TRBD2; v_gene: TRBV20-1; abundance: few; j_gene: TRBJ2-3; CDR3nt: TGCAGTGCTAGGACTTTCTGGGTTAGCGGGAGGGCTTTCGATACAGATACGCAGTATTTT; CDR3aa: CSARTFWVSGRAFDTDTQYF
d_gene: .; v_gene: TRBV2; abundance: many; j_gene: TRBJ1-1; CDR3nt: TGTGCCAGCAGTGAGGCAGCCCTGGAAGCTTTCTTT; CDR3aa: CASSEAALEAFF
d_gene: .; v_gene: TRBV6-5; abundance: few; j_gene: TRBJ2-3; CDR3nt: TGTGCCAGCAGTTACCTCGCAGGGGGCACAGATACGCAGTATTTT; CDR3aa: CASSYLAGGTDTQYF
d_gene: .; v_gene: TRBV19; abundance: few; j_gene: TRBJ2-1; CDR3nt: TGTGCCAGTACCCAGAGCTCCTACAATGAGCAGTTCTTC; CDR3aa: CASTQSSYNEQFF
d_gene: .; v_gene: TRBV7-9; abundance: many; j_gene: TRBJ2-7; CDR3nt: TGTGCCAGCAGCGACGTGACAGGCCCCCACGAGCAGTACTTC; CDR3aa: CASSDVTGPHEQYF
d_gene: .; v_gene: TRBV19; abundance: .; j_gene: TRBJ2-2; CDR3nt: TGTGCCAGTAGTACGGGGGCCCAGGGCACCGGGGAGCTGTTTTTT; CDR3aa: CASSTGAQGTGELFF
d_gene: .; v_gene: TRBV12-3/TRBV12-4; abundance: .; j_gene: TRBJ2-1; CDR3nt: TGTGCCAGCAGTTTATTAGGAGGGGTCAATGAGCAGTTCTTC; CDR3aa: CASSLLGGVNEQFF
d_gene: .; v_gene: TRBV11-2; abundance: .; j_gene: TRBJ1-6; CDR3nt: TGTGCCAGCAGCGTACGCCCGGCCACTAATTCACCCCTCCACTTT; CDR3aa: CASSVRPATNSPLHF